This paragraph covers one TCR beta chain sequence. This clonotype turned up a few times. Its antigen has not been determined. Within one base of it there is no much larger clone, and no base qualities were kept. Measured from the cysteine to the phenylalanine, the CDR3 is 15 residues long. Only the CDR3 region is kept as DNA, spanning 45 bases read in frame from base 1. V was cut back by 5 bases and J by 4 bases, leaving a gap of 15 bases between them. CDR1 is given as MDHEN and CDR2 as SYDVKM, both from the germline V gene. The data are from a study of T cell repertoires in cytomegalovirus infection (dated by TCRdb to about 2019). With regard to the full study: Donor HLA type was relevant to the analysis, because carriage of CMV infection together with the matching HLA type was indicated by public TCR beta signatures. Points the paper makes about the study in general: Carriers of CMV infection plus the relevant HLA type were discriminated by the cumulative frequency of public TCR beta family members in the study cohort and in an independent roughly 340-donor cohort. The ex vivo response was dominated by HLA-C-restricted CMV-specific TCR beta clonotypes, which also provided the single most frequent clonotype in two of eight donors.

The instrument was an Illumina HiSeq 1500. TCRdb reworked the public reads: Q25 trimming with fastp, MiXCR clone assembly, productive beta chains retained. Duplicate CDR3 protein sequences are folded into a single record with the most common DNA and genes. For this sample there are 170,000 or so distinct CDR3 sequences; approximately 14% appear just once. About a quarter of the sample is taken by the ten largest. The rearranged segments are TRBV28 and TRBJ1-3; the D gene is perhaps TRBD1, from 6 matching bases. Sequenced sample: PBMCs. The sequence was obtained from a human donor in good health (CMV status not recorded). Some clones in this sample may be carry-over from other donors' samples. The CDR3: CASSLPRGAGNTIYF. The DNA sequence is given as TGTGCCAGCAGTCTGCCGAGGGGGGCCGGAAACACCATATATTTT.